This TCR beta chain was obtained from a study of T cell responses to AZD1222 COVID-19 vaccine listed by TCRdb under 2021. About the study as a whole: AZD1222 recipients whose second dose came at about 4 weeks and those whose second dose came at about 12 weeks were combined into one group, since spike-specific TCR depth and breadth did not differ between the two schedules. A total of 233 trial participants underwent TCR sequencing, of whom roughly 210 had received two doses of AZD1222 and some 26 had received two doses of the MenACWY control vaccine. Trial participants were enrolled by age into 18-55, 56-69 and 70-plus year subgroups, with about 150, 27 and 61 TCR-sequenced participants respectively.

The CDR3 regions of human TCRbeta chains were analyzed by immunosequencing. The paper's processing steps were these. TCRs in the repertoires were compared against a reference library of SARS-CoV-2-specific TCRs that had been generated with the MIRA antigen-specificity platform. Breadth was defined as the fraction of unique TCRs that were SARS-CoV-2-associated, and depth was defined as the fraction of total T cells that were SARS-CoV-2-associated. Using the MIRA data, every spike-specific TCR was mapped to the spike region that the TCR reacted to and assigned to either a CD4 or a CD8 class. Log10-transformed breadth and depth values were compared by one-way ANOVA with Sidak's multiple comparisons tests. TCRdb took this table from immuneACCESS and kept in-frame rearrangements with V and J called. Such tables lack part of the clones; where checked against another copy, unresolved V genes explain under half of the gap, and the rest is unexplained. V and J calls and clone size follow that table, whereas D and trimming were derived from the DNA. The sample contains 95,000 to 150,000 clones, about 91% of them found a single time. Roughly 5% of the sample rests with the top ten.

Many counts were recorded for this clone. Its antigen has not been determined. Nothing much larger sits one base from this clone, and base qualities are not available. Results and caveats for the whole study, not just this receptor: CD4 TCRs associated with the vaccine covered the entire spike protein, and the dominant responses were in regions 160-218 and 743-854. Because no samples from the day 14 peak response were available, repertoires could be characterized only after the peak T cell response. Reportedly, almost half of the unique spike-specific TCRs recognized epitopes lying outside the regions that are mutated in the B.1.351 and B.1.1.7 variants. Participants were mostly white British, with more females than males. The authors suggested clonal diversity may have been underestimated. Conclusions about previously exposed vaccinees are limited because only a handful of AZD1222 recipients were SARS-CoV-2 seropositive at baseline. After two AZD1222 doses, both the breadth and the depth of spike-specific TCRs were significantly higher than at day 0 and than in MenACWY recipients. The 56-69-year group was small, and its depth increase did not reach significance, likely because of low power.

Explained via the paper, the time point label denotes: baseline before first vaccination. The vaccinee samples were drawn from two UK trials, COV001 and COV002, one of which was a single-blind randomized controlled phase 2/3 trial testing AZD1222 (ChAdOx1 nCoV-19) in healthy adults. Trial participant PBMC samples were collected at day 0 and day 28 after the second dose for TCRbeta chain sequencing. This material consisted of peripheral blood, taken on day 0 of AZD1222 vaccination. This clonotype was obtained from an adult in good health.

The CDR3 region reads CASSSGLAGPYEQYF. The sequence in DNA is TGTGCCAGCAGCTCTGGACTAGCGGGGCCTTACGAGCAGTACTTC. Here the chain combines TRBV6-5 and TRBJ2-7; 12 bases in the middle match TRBD2. V ends up 6 bases short and J 4 bases short, with an unmatched junction base count of 7. The cysteine opens and the phenylalanine closes a CDR3 of 15 amino acids. The CDR3 DNA has 45 bases and is translated from base 1. Looking up the germline V gene yields CDR1 MNHEY and CDR2 SVGAGI.